The 29 T cell receptor beta chains reported below all come from one sample, sequenced in a study of blood T cell repertoires in COVID-19. TCRdb's table, derived via immunoSEQ multiplex PCR, lists solely in-frame clones and lacks some. This table has 150,000 to 200,000 clones, roughly 80% appearing once. The sequenced sample was peripheral blood. All receptors derive from a man aged 50-60 years who had recovered from COVID-19.

The chain carries TRBV6-6 and TRBJ2-7, with TRBD2 matching 10 bases. V lost 6 bases, J lost 1 base, and 6 bases stayed unmatched. CDR1 MNHNY and CDR2 SVGAGI come from the germline V gene (reference sequence). The CDR3 loop spans 15 amino acids. The DNA for the CDR3 is TGTGCCAGCAGGTCCGGGACTAGCGTATCCTACGAGCAGTACTTC. Translating gives CASRSGTSVSYEQYF.

This clone was seen once. The gene calls are TRBV5-1 and TRBJ2-1, with 8 bases fitting TRBD2. CDR3 length equals 14 residues. Germline V gene sequence: CDR1 SGHRS, CDR2 YFSETQ. With 1 base clipped from V and 7 bases from J, the junction kept 4 bases outside the gene matches. The CDR3 DNA is TGCGCCAGCAGCTTGTGGAGCGGGAGTAATGAGCAGTTCTTC. Amino acid sequence: CASSLWSGSNEQFF.

The chain uses TRBV10-1 and TRBJ2-1; the match to TRBD2 covers 9 bases. The V and J ends lost 3 bases and 6 bases, in that order; junction bases with no gene match: 6. The germline CDR1 and CDR2 sequences are WNHNN and SYGVQD (reference sequence). This CDR3 spans 15 amino acids. The CDR3 region is CASSEYSSGSNEQFF. DNA of the CDR3: TGCGCCAGCAGTGAATATAGTAGCGGGAGCAATGAGCAGTTCTTC.

V usage is TRBV7-8 and J usage is TRBJ1-1; 7 bases are a match to TRBD1. The CDR3 length is 13 residues. CDR1 and CDR2 from the germline V gene are SGHVS and FQNEAQ. Unmatched junction bases numbered 9, after V lost 7 bases and J lost 7 bases. CDR3 DNA sequence: TGTGCCAGCATTGAAGGGGCAGGGGGTGAAGCTTTCTTT. This gives the protein CASIEGAGGEAFF.

V is TRBV11-2 and J is TRBJ2-7; 7 nucleotides line up with TRBD2. Germline V gene data show CDR1 as SGHAT and CDR2 as FQNNGV. V shed 2 bases, J shed 7 bases, and the junction held 2 bases outside the gene matches. This CDR3 comprises 12 residues. CDR3 DNA sequence: TGTGCCAGCAGCTTATCGGGGGGAGAGCAGTACTTC. Its protein product is CASSLSGGEQYF.

This chain joins TRBV4-2 and TRBJ2-1; TRBD2 agrees at 12 bases. Germline CDR1 and CDR2: LGHNA and YNFKEQ. The CDR3 has 16 amino acids. V gave up 4 bases and J gave up 2 bases; unmatched junction bases: 3. The CDR3, as DNA: TGTGCCAGCAGCCCACGGACTAGCGGGGCCTACAATGAGCAGTTCTTC. It encodes CASSPRTSGAYNEQFF.

The CDR3 is CAWSVGTSFFF. In nucleotides, the CDR3 is TGTGCCTGGAGTGTCGGGACTAGCTTTTTCTTC. The chain uses TRBV30 and TRBJ2-1, with 9 positions matching TRBD2. Unmatched junction bases numbered 4, after V lost 0 bases and J lost 16 bases. The CDR3 covers 11 residues. CDR1 and CDR2 (germline): GTSNPN, SVGIG (reference sequence).

This clone was counted a single time. This sequence joins TRBV5-1 and TRBJ2-1; 9 bases line up with TRBD2. The CDR3 totals 16 residues. CDR1 and CDR2 from the germline V gene are SGHRS and YFSETQ. V dropped 2 bases and J dropped 4; count of bases not matched to a gene: 7. CDR3 residues: CASSFGGRATYNEQFF. The CDR3 DNA follows: TGCGCCAGCAGCTTTGGCGGGAGGGCCACATACAATGAGCAGTTCTTC.

The gene calls are TRBV5-1 and TRBJ1-3; possibly TRBD1 for D (5 bases). The CDR3 runs 14 residues. Trimming removed 3 bases at V and 2 bases at J, with 9 bases between. From germline, CDR1 is SGHRS and CDR2 YFSETQ. The DNA for the CDR3 is TGCGCCAGCAGCTCGGGACTTGCTGGAAACACCATATATTTT. It yields the protein CASSSGLAGNTIYF.

The chain uses TRBV5-6 and TRBJ1-3; D perhaps matches TRBD1 (6 bases). The CDR3 consists of 18 residues. V lost 4 bases to trimming and J lost 0 bases, with 20 bases between them. Germline V gives CDR1 SGHDT, CDR2 YYEEEE. The CDR3 DNA reads TGTGCCAGCAGCCCCGGGACAACCGCCGTCTACTCTGGAAACACCATATATTTT. Translating it yields CASSPGTTAVYSGNTIYF.

The chain has TRBV11-2 and TRBJ2-4; 7 nucleotides align to TRBD2. The CDR3 contains 12 residues. V trimming: 6 bases; J trimming: 10 bases; junction bases outside the gene matches: 6. Germline loops: CDR1 SGHAT, CDR2 FQNNGV. The chain's CDR3 is CASRDPGGIQYF. The CDR3 coding sequence is TGTGCCAGCAGGGACCCGGGAGGAATTCAGTACTTC.

On this clone itself: The sample has other DNA sequences that encode this CDR3 too. The chain has TRBV30 and TRBJ1-2; the D is unclear. This CDR3 contains 12 residues. Germline-derived CDR1 and CDR2 are GTSNPN and SVGIG (reference sequence). V lost 0 bases and J lost 8, with 10 bases in between. The CDR3 here is CAWSVSGYGYTF. The CDR3 DNA follows: TGTGCCTGGAGTGTATCGGGTTACGGCTACACCTTC.

The chain joins TRBV6-2 or TRBV6-3 to TRBJ2-5, with D uncertain. The CDR3 length is 12 residues. V lost 1 base and J 5 bases, leaving 5 bases between the germline ends. Germline V gives CDR1 MNHEY, CDR2 SVGEGT. As DNA, the CDR3 is TGTGCCAGCAGTTACTTCGGGGAGACCCAGTACTTC. Translation: CASSYFGETQYF.

The rearrangement joins TRBV2 to TRBJ2-1; 10 positions agree with TRBD2. Germline CDR1 and CDR2: SNHLY and FYNNEI. Germline trimming cut 1 base from V and 8 bases from J; bases unmatched to any gene: 17. This CDR3 comprises 19 residues. CDR3 sequence (DNA): TGTGCCAGCAGTGAAGTCGTAGTAGGGCTAGCGGGAGATACCGATGAGCAGTTCTTC. The encoded protein is CASSEVVVGLAGDTDEQFF.

The V and J genes are TRBV6-6 and TRBJ1-5, with D tentatively TRBD1 (6 bases). CDR1 is MNHNY and CDR2 is SVGAGI in the germline V gene (reference sequence). Trimming cost V 11 bases and J 5 bases, with 22 bases left between them. There are 15 residues in the CDR3. In DNA form, the CDR3 reads TGTGCCTCCAGGGGTTCAGTAGGCCCCCATCAGCCCCAGCATTTT. Translated, it gives CASRGSVGPHQPQHF.

V gene TRBV30 combines with J gene TRBJ1-2; D not resolved. V was clipped by 5 bases and J by 8 bases, with 15 bases between them. This CDR3 is built from 12 residues. Germline CDR1 reads GTSNPN; CDR2 reads SVGIG (reference sequence). The CDR3 here is CAWGAGGVGYTF. The CDR3 region has the DNA TGTGCCTGGGGAGCAGGCGGGGTAGGCTACACCTTC. The whole variable domain, remainder taken from reference TRBV30 and TRBJ1-2, is SQTIHQWPATLVQPVGSPLSLECTVEGTSNPNLYWYRQAAGRGLQLLFYSVGIGQISSEVPQNLSASRPQDRQFILSSKKLLLSDSGFYLCAWGAGGVGYTFGSGTRLTVV.

The J gene is TRBJ1-2, the V gene TRBV5-5; TRBD1 might be the D (5 bases). The CDR3 runs 12 residues. Germline V lookup: CDR1 SGHKS, CDR2 YYEKEE (reference sequence). V shed 4 bases and J shed 8 bases, with 12 bases lying between them. The CDR3 reads CASSPRVSGYTF. The CDR3 nucleotides read TGTGCCAGCAGCCCCAGGGTTTCGGGCTACACCTTC. Full variable domain (remainder filled in from reference TRBV5-5 and TRBJ1-2): DAGVTQSPTHLIKTRGQQVTLRCSPISGHKSVSWYQQVLGQGPQFIFQYYEKEERGRGNFPDRFSARQFPNYSSELNVNALLLGDSALYLCASSPRVSGYTFGSGTRLTVV.

J is TRBJ2-1 and V is TRBV19; D unresolved. V was clipped by 3 bases and J by 10 bases, with 19 bases between them. This CDR3 spans 15 amino acids. Germline V gene sequence: CDR1 LNHDA, CDR2 SQIVND (reference sequence). The CDR3 DNA reads TGTGCCAGTAGTATCCGGTTGATCTCTGAGGAGGAGCAGTTCTTC. Amino acid sequence: CASSIRLISEEEQFF.

V and J are TRBV7-2 and TRBJ2-7, with 10 nucleotides matching TRBD1. CDR1 and CDR2 from the germline V gene are SGHTA and FQGNSA. The trim removed 4 bases at V and 4 bases at J, leaving 4 bases unmatched. CDR3 size: 14 residues. CDR3 loop: CASSSRTGGYEQYF. DNA for the CDR3: TGTGCCAGCAGCTCCCGGACAGGGGGATACGAGCAGTACTTC.

This chain joins TRBV7-8 and TRBJ1-4, with D perhaps matching TRBD1 (6 bases). Germline CDR1 reads SGHVS; CDR2 reads FQNEAQ. The CDR3 has 16 amino acids. The V end was cut by 2 bases, the J end by 5 bases, with 15 bases between. The CDR3 loop reads CASSLYGTQTNEKLFF. The CDR3 coding sequence is TGTGCCAGCAGCTTATACGGGACACAGACAAATGAAAAACTGTTTTTT.

As for this clone: Other nucleotide sequences in the sample specify the same CDR3. This chain connects TRBV3-1 (or the pseudogene TRBV3-2) to TRBJ1-1; TRBD1 might be the D (5 bases). The CDR3 loop spans 13 amino acids. Per the germline V gene, CDR1 is LGHDT and CDR2 is YNNKEL (reference sequence). Trimming left V 3 bases short and J 3 bases short, with 8 bases between. The CDR3 spells CASSQAGYTEAFF. Here the CDR3 DNA reads TGTGCCAGCAGCCAGGCAGGGTACACTGAAGCTTTCTTT.

The rearrangement joins TRBV28 to TRBJ2-1, with 11 bases matching TRBD2. CDR3 length: 16 amino acids. Germline V CDR1 and CDR2: MDHEN, SYDVKM. With V trimmed by 1 base and J by 7 bases, 6 bases remained unmatched. CDR3 residues: CASSLFSGRAINEQFF. CDR3 coding DNA: TGTGCCAGCAGTTTATTTAGCGGGAGGGCCATAAATGAGCAGTTCTTC.

The chain recombines TRBV11-2 with TRBJ2-7; 13 nucleotides match TRBD2. V trimming: 4 bases; J trimming: 3 bases; junction bases outside the gene matches: 6. Germline CDR1 is SGHAT and CDR2 is FQNNGV. This CDR3 comprises 16 residues. The CDR3 bases are TGTGCCAGCAGCTCTCGACTAGCGGGAGGAAACTACGAGCAGTACTTC. Translated, it gives CASSSRLAGGNYEQYF.

The V gene is TRBV4-2, the J gene TRBJ2-7; TRBD1 aligns across 7 bases. In germline, CDR1 is LGHNA, CDR2 YNFKEQ. The CDR3 is 15 residues long. Trimming cost V 2 bases and J 3 bases; bases outside gene matches: 7. CDR3 in amino acids: CASSQLWDSNYEQYF. The CDR3 coding sequence is TGTGCCAGCAGCCAACTCTGGGACAGCAACTACGAGCAGTACTTC.

J is TRBJ2-7 and V is TRBV6-1, with D possibly TRBD1 on 5 matching bases. The V end was cut by 1 base, the J end by 3 bases, with 13 bases between. The CDR3 has 15 residues. Germline loops: CDR1 MNHNS, CDR2 SASEGT. DNA for the CDR3: TGTGCCAGCAGTGAAGGTATAGGGGCCTACTACGAGCAGTACTTC. It specifies CASSEGIGAYYEQYF.

V is TRBV6-5 and J is TRBJ1-5; 12 bases match TRBD1. Germline lookup yields CDR1 MNHEY and CDR2 SVGAGI. This CDR3 contains 15 residues. Trimming took 4 bases from V and 7 from J; bases not matched to a gene: 5. The chain's CDR3 is CASSSGQGAGQPQHF. CDR3 DNA sequence: TGTGCCAGCAGTTCGGGACAGGGGGCAGGACAGCCCCAGCATTTT.

The rearrangement joins TRBV6-1 to TRBJ2-3, with 9 bases fitting TRBD1. This CDR3 is built from 15 residues. Germline V gene data show CDR1 as MNHNS and CDR2 as SASEGT. The V gene end was trimmed by 2 bases and the J gene end by 6 bases; junction bases not matched to a gene: 6. The CDR3 nucleotides are TGTGCCAGCAGTGAAAGGGGACAGGGACTGGATACGCAGTATTTT. Translating gives CASSERGQGLDTQYF.

The sample holds one count of this clone. CDR3 DNA: TGTGCCAGCAGCTTAATACAGGGGGTTGATACGCAGTATTTT. This encodes CASSLIQGVDTQYF. The chain couples TRBV7-9 to TRBJ2-3; 8 bases align to TRBD1. The CDR3 runs 14 residues. V shed 2 bases and J 6 bases; nucleotides not matched to a gene: 4. Per germline, CDR1 SEHNR and CDR2 FQNEAQ (reference sequence).

The V call is TRBV27, the J call TRBJ1-2, with D perhaps TRBD1 (5 bases). Per germline, CDR1 MNHEY and CDR2 SMNVEV (reference sequence). The CDR3 contains 14 residues. Trimming pared 8 bases from V and 2 bases from J, leaving 15 bases between. CDR3 nucleotide sequence: TGTGCCAGCCGATTGGCGGCAGGGAACTATGGCTACACCTTC. Amino acid sequence: CASRLAAGNYGYTF.